The clone carrying this T cell receptor (beta chain) was counted only a few times. The antigen is undetermined. The data stem from a study of beta chain features in type 1 diabetes. There are 12 residues in the CDR3. Per germline, CDR1 SGHRS and CDR2 YFSETQ. Study-wide findings and caveats: It was not settled here whether HLA type affects TCRB rearrangement. TCRB repertoires of naive, central memory and Treg cells appeared more similar among patients than among healthy donors. The cDNA sequencing approach could over-represent high-TCR-expressing cells.

Every bit of the isolated RNA underwent reverse transcription, so sequencing read expressed TCRB transcripts. The assay was immunoSEQ multiplex PCR, and TCRdb's table has in-frame clones only and misses some. The sample includes fewer than 250,000 clones, 12% to 15% of them seen just once. Per donor, one heparinised blood draw averaged about 110 mL. The sequence came from a woman in her thirties or forties in good health. The sample comprised naive CD4+ T cells from blood. This chain connects TRBV5-1 to TRBJ2-5, with a tentative D call TRBD2 (5 bases). The J call is uncertain, as TRBJ2-7 better fits the DNA end. The CDR3 is CASSSPGYEQYF. The CDR3 bases are TGCGCCAGCAGCTCCCCGGGGTACGAGCAGTACTTC.